This T cell receptor (beta chain) derives from a study of Graves' ophthalmopathy and Graves' hyperthyroidism (dated by TCRdb to between 2018 and 2020). Regarding the study in general: Peripheral blood was collected before any treatment was given, at the time of initial diagnosis. TCR beta repertoire signatures were used to distinguish Graves' ophthalmopathy from Graves' hyperthyroidism and to predict progression to ophthalmopathy. In total, approximately 130 blood samples were TCR-sequenced: 40 to 45 ophthalmopathy, under 80 hyperthyroidism and approximately 17 hyperthyroidism-to-ophthalmopathy patients. To explore V-J signatures that distinguish ophthalmopathy from hyperthyroidism, a discovery set of 95 to 100 patients was enrolled, made up of more than 40 with ophthalmopathy and 57 with stable hyperthyroidism. The independent validation cohort included some 19 hyperthyroidism patients plus 17 patients who later progressed from hyperthyroidism to ophthalmopathy. In over 5 hyperthyroidism patients, the T-cell repertoire of thyroid tissue was compared with the T-cell repertoire of blood. Following sample collection, hyperthyroidism patients were given methimazole at a starting dose of 30 mg daily, and ophthalmopathy patients were given high-dose intravenous methylprednisolone. The roughly 100 discovery patients were divided at random into training and test sets in a 7:3 ratio.

Ophthalmopathy patients had moderately to severely active disease, Clinical Activity Score of at least 3, NOSPECS grade of at least 4, and disease duration under 3 months. Patients with other autoimmune diseases, uncontrolled infections, pregnancy or lactation were excluded from the study. Diagnosis was based on clinical symptoms, serum thyroxine, TRAb, thyroid ultrasound and orbital computed tomography. PBMCs were isolated from 8 to 10 ml of fresh peripheral blood by Ficoll-Paque density gradient centrifugation. Total RNA was extracted using Trizol reagent, and RNA quality was checked on an Agilent 2100 Bioanalyzer. TCR beta CDR3 regions were amplified from RNA transcripts for repertoire sequencing. A first-round RT-PCR used HTBI primers with the Qiagen OneStep RT-PCR kit, followed by a second-round multiplex PCR, size selection and purification. Libraries were sequenced on an Illumina HiSeq2000 using paired-end 100 bp reads. The original methods were these. Reads were processed with SOAPnuke, discarding reads with adapters, uncalled bases, mean Phred below 15, or no exact constant-primer or identifier match. High-quality paired reads were merged with COPE v1.2.5. Each unique nucleotide sequence was treated as a clonotype, and MiTCR v1.1 was used to align the clonotypes to the IMGT TRB V, D and J references. Only V-J combinations with frequency above 0.0001 were analysed, covering around 99% of repertoires. For each V-J combination, a TCR clonal expansion and chaos score was defined as F50 clonal expansion divided by the chaos observed in the TCRdist matrix. Welch's t-statistics and random forest were used to narrow the features down to about a dozen V-J combinations, which were then fed into a naive Bayes classifier. The Morisita-Horn index was used to measure how similar the thyroid and blood repertoires were. The raw public reads went through TCRdb reprocessing: fastp at Q25, MiXCR clone calling, in-frame beta chains kept. Under each unique CDR3 protein, matching rows form one entry showing the most common genes and DNA. None of the V and J calls come from the authors' own analysis; TCRdb made them. This sample gives roughly 500,000 distinct CDR3 sequences in total; roughly 14% of them show up just once. Jointly, the top ten make up about 9.4% of the sample.

This clonotype was seen a handful of times. Its target antigen remains unknown. This clone may be a read error of a much larger clone one base away. The full study reports these points: Most of the expanded thyroid clonotypes with a frequency above 0.001 were also detected in blood, and it was suggested that the thyroid immune response may be reflected by blood repertoires. The 13-signature model separated ophthalmopathy from stable hyperthyroidism with about 86% sensitivity and just under 84% specificity in cross-validation, and 80%/75% in the test set. No statistical method was used to predetermine the sample size, and group allocation was not hidden from the investigators. In validation, the model predicted ophthalmopathy progression with roughly 68% sensitivity and 72% to 80% specificity; 12 predicted patients were CT-confirmed with GO in a median of approximately 6.5 months.

This clonotype was obtained from a young woman with Graves' ophthalmopathy. Donor details come from another sample of the same person, matched by shared clones. Source material: blood.

Here the CDR3 is given as CASRGGRPHEQYF. The sequenced DNA: TGTGCCAGCAGGGGGGGGCGCCCCCACGAGCAGTACTTC. In this chain, TRBV28 is recombined with TRBJ2-7, with TRBD2 as a weak D call on 7 bases. Via the germline V gene, CDR1 is MDHEN and CDR2 SYDVKM. Between the V and J ends, shortened by 6 bases and 5 bases respectively, the junction contains 14 bases. From the cysteine through the phenylalanine, the CDR3 covers 13 amino acids. The sequence is cut down to CDR3 DNA, 39 bases in frame from base 1.